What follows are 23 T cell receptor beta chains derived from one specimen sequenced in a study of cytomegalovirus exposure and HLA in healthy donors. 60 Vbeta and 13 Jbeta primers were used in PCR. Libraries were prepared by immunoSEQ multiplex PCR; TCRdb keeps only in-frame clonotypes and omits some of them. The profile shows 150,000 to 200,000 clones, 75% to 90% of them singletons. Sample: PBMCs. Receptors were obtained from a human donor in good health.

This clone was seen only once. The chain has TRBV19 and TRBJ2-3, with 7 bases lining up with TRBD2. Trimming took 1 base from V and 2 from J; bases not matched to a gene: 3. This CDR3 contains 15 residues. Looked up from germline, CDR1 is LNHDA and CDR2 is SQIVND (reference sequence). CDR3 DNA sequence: TGTGCCAGTAGTATAGTCAGCGGGGTCACAGATACGCAGTATTTT. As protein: CASSIVSGVTDTQYF.

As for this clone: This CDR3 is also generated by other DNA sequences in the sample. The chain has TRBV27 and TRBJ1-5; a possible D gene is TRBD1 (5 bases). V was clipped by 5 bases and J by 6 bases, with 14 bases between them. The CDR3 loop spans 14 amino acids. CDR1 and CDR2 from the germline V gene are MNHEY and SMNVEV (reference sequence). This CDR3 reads CASSPRQGGQPQHF. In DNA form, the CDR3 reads TGTGCCAGCAGTCCCCGGCAGGGAGGTCAGCCCCAGCATTTT.

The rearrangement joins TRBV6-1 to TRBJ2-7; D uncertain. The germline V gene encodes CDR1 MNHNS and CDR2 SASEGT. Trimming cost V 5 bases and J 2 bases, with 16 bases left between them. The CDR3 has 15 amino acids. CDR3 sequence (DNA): TGTGCCAGCAGTTTTCTAGGTAGTCATACCTACGAGCAGTACTTC. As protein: CASSFLGSHTYEQYF.

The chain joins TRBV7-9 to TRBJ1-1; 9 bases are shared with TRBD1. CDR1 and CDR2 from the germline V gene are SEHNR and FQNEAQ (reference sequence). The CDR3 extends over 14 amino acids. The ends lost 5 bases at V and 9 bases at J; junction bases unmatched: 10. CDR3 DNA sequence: TGTGCCAGCAGCCCAACCGGGACAGGGTGTAAAGCTTTCTTT. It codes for CASSPTGTGCKAFF.

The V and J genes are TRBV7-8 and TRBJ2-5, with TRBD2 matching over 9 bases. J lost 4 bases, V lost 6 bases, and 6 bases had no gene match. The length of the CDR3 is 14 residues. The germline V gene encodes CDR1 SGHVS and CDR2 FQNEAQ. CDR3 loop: CASRVVLAGETQYF. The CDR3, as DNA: TGTGCCAGCAGAGTCGTACTAGCGGGAGAGACCCAGTACTTC.

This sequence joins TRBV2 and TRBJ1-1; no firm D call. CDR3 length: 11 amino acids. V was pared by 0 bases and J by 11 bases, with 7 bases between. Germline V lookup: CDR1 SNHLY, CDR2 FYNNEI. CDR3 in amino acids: CASSEARRAFF. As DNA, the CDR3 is TGTGCCAGCAGTGAAGCGCGTCGGGCTTTCTTT.

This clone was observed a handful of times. As DNA, the CDR3 is TGTGCCAGCAGCTTCCGGGACAGCCTACCCTATGGCTACACCTTC. Residues: CASSFRDSLPYGYTF. The V and J genes are TRBV5-4 and TRBJ1-2, with TRBD1 matching 7 bases. CDR3 length: 15 residues. Germline V gives CDR1 SGHNT, CDR2 YYREEE (reference sequence). J lost 4 bases, V lost 2 bases, and 8 bases had no gene match.

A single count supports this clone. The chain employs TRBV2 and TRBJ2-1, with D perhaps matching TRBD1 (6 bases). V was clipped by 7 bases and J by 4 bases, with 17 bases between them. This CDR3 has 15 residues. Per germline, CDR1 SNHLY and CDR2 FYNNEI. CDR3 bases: TGTGCCAGCACGGATGCCGGGACATCTTACAATGAGCAGTTCTTC. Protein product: CASTDAGTSYNEQFF. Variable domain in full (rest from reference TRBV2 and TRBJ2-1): EPEVTQTPSHQVTQMGQEVILRCVPISNHLYFYWYRQILGQKVEFLVSFYNNEISEKSEIFDDQFSVERPDGSNFTLKIRSTKLEDSAMYFCASTDAGTSYNEQFFGPGTRLTVL.

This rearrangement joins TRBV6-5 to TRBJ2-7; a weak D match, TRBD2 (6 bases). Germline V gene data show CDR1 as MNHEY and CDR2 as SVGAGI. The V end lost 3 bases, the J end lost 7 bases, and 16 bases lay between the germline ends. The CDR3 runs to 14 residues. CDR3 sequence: CASSYRTLGGEQYF. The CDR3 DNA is TGTGCCAGCAGTTATCGGACATTGGGGGGTGAGCAGTACTTC.

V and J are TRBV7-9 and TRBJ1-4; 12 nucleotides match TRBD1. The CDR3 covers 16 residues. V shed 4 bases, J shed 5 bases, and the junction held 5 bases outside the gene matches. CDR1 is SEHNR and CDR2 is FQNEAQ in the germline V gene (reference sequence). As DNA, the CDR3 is TGTGCCAGCAGCTGGACCGGGACAGGGGGCAATGAAAAACTGTTTTTT. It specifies CASSWTGTGGNEKLFF.

The CDR3 DNA sequence: TGCGCCAGCAGTCAATCAACTAGCGGGCCCTCACCGGATGTTTACGAGCAGTACTTC. Protein product: CASSQSTSGPSPDVYEQYF. The chain joins TRBV23-1 to TRBJ2-7, with TRBD2 matching 9 bases. TRBV23-1 is treated as an ORF (open reading frame) with a function not yet certain. J gave up 4 bases and V 0 bases, and 16 bases lay outside the gene matches. The CDR3 totals 19 residues.

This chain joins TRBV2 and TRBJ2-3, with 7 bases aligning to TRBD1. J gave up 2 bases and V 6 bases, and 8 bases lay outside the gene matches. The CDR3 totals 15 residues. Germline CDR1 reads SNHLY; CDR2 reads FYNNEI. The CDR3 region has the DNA TGTGCCAGCAGCTACAACAGGGGATCCACAGATACGCAGTATTTT. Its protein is CASSYNRGSTDTQYF. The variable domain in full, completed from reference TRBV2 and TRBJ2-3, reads EPEVTQTPSHQVTQMGQEVILRCVPISNHLYFYWYRQILGQKVEFLVSFYNNEISEKSEIFDDQFSVERPDGSNFTLKIRSTKLEDSAMYFCASSYNRGSTDTQYFGPGTRLTVL.

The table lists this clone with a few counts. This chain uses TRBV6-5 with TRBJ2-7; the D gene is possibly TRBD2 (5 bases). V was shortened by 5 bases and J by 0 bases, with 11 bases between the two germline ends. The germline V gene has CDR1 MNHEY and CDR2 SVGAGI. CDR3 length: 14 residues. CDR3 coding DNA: TGTGCCAGCAGTATGTCCGGGGACTCCTACGAGCAGTACTTC. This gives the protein CASSMSGDSYEQYF.

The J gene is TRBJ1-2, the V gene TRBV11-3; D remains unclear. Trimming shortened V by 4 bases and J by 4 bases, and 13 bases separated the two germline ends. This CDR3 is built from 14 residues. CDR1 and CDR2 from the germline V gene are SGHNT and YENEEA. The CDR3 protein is CASSSYSDIYGYTF. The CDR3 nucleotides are TGTGCCAGCAGCTCTTACTCTGATATCTATGGCTACACCTTC.

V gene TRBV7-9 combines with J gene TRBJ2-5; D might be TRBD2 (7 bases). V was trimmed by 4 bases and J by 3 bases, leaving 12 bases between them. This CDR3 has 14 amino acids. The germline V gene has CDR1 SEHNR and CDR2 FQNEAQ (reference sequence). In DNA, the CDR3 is TGTGCCAGCAGCTCAACGGGGGGCAAAGAGACCCAGTACTTC. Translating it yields CASSSTGGKETQYF.

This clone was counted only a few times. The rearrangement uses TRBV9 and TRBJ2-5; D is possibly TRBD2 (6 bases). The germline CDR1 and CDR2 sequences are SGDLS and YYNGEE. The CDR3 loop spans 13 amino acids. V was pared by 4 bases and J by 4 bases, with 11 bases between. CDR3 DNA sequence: TGTGCCAGCAGCCCCAGACTAGGAGAGACCCAGTACTTC. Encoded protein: CASSPRLGETQYF.

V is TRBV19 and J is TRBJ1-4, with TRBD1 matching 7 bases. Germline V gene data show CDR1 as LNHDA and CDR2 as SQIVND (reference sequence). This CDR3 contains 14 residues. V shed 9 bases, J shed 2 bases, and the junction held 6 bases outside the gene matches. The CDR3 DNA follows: TGTGCCAGCCCATGGGACAGCACTAATGAAAAACTGTTTTTT. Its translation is CASPWDSTNEKLFF.

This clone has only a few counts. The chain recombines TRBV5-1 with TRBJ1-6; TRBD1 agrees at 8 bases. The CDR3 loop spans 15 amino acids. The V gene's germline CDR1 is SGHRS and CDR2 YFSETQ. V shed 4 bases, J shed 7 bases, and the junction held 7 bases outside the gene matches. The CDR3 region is CASSDSGQANSPLHF. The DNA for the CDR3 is TGCGCCAGCAGCGACTCGGGACAGGCCAATTCACCCCTCCACTTT.

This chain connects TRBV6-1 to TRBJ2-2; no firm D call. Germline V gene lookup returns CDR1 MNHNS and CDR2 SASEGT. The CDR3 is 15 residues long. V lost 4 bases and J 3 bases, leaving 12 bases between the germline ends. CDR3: CASSALDWYTGELFF. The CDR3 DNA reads TGTGCCAGCAGTGCCCTCGACTGGTACACCGGGGAGCTGTTTTTT.

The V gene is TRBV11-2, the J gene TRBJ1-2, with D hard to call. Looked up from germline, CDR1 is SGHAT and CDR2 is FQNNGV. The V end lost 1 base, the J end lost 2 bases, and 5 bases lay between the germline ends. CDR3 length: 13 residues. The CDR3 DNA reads TGTGCCAGCAGCTTAGTAGTCAACTATGGCTACACCTTC. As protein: CASSLVVNYGYTF.

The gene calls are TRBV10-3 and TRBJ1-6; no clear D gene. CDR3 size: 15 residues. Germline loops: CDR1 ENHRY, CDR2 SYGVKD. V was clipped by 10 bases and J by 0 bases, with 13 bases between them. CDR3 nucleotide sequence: TGTGCCAGCTTAGCTTCGAGCTCCTATAATTCACCCCTCCACTTT. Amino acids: CASLASSSYNSPLHF.

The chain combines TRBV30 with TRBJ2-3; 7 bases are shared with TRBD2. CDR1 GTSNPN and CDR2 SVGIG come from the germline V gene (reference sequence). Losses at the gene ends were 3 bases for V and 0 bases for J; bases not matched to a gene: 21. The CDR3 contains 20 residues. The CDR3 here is CAWRGFGWRGRYTSTDTQYF. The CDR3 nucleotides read TGTGCCTGGAGGGGGTTCGGTTGGCGGGGGAGATACACTAGCACAGATACGCAGTATTTT.

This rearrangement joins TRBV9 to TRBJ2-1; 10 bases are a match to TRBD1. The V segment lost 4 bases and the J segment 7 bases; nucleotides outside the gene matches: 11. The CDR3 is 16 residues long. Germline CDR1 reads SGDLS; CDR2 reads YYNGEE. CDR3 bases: TGTGCCAGCAGCATTTCCCGGGACAGGGGCCCTAATGAGCAGTTCTTC. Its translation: CASSISRDRGPNEQFF.